This section outlines one TCR beta chain sequence together with its context. Its antigen remains unidentified. HCMV serostatus was determined by detecting HCMV-specific IgG in serum with a commercial ELISA kit. Peripheral blood mononuclear cells were isolated from blood by Ficoll density gradient centrifugation. The sequencing machine was an Illumina HiSeq 2000. 5'RACE template switching, by which a universal primer site and unique molecular identifiers were added, was used to make TCR beta cDNA libraries. Synthesis of cDNA was primed from the TCR beta constant segment and was followed by two consecutive PCR amplification steps. Per the source publication's procedure: MIGEC was used to demultiplex reads and group reads by UMI, and MiTCR was used to assemble and quantify clonotypes. To exclude erroneous sequences, only TCR cDNA sequences supported by at least two reads were retained. The tcR package was used for downstream repertoire analysis, and clonotypes were matched between fractions using CDR3 nucleotide sequence together with V segment. Antigen specificity was annotated against VDJdb with VDJmatch, allowing one amino acid substitution in CDR3. Reads reprocessed by TCRdb are summarized as one entry per CDR3 protein sequence, and DNA is absent. The V and J calls and clone size are TCRdb's, not the authors'. Per the sample table, the count is approximately 440,000 distinct CDR3 sequences. Of the sample, roughly 1.4% falls within the top ten clones.

This specimen comes from a study of T cells expressing NK-cell markers (dated by TCRdb to about 2020). The study in broad terms: About eight donors provided sorted CD3+CD56+NKG2C+, CD3+CD56+NKG2C- and CD3+CD56-NKG2C+ T-cell subsets, whose TCR beta-chain repertoires were profiled. Among the eight sequenced donors, seven were HCMV-seropositive and one was HCMV-seronegative. All eight donors whose samples were sequenced were randomly selected healthy volunteers, three of them men and five women. The libraries were sequenced on Illumina HiSeq 2000/2500, MiSeq or NextSeq, producing 2 x 150 bp reads.

The paper as a whole reports these results and caveats: In five to seven donors, the dominant CD3+CD56+NKG2C+ clonotypes were among the top 10 CD8+ clonotypes and accounted for about 1.0-7.5% of CD8+ T cells. Whether the expanded NKG2C-expressing T cell clones were specific for HCMV antigens remained unclear. Those dominant clonotypes were again the most abundant among CD3+CD56-NKG2C+ cells in a handful of donors, at roughly 28.3-65%.

The germline V gene specifies MGHRA as CDR1 and YSYEKL as CDR2. Counted from cysteine to phenylalanine, this CDR3 has 19 amino acids. DNA for this receptor is not on file. The sequenced material came from blood T cells: a sorted CD56 or NKG2C T cell subset, CD4+ or CD8+ T cells, or bulk PBMC T cells (not recorded which). The source of this sequence is a woman aged 50 to 60 in good health. Donor details come from another sample of the same person, matched by shared clones. The chain was built from TRBV4-1 and TRBJ2-6; checking the TCRdb D call of TRBD2 is not possible without DNA. The CDR3 corresponds to CASSQPSGGSSSGANVLTF.